This T cell receptor beta chain was retrieved from a study of early T cells in non-severe SARS-CoV-2 infection. The overall study: Investigators sequenced bulk RNA drawn from unsorted whole blood, and chains remained unpaired. General study findings and limits: Reliance on VDJdb matching favored anti-spike CD8 responses; private and CD4 specificities were missed.

This clonotype was found a few times. No antigen is known for it. Trimming stripped 5 bases from V and 6 bases from J, with 15 bases between. The CDR3 contains 14 residues. From germline, CDR1 is MDHEN and CDR2 SYDVKM. The TCR library protocol was used to attach unique molecular identifiers. These identifiers were attached to individual cDNA molecules. TCRdb recomputed calls from the 5' RACE reads with MiXCR, one row per CDR3 protein. The sample has tens of thousands of distinct CDR3 sequences, around 13% seen once. The sample consisted of whole blood. This rearrangement joins TRBV28 to TRBJ2-3, with a weak D call TRBD2 (5 bases). The sequence came from an adult who was a healthcare worker with PCR-confirmed SARS-CoV-2 infection or an uninfected control (not recorded which). CDR3 residues: CASSPREGVDTQYF. The CDR3 DNA sequence: TGTGCCAGCAGTCCGCGCGAGGGTGTGGATACGCAGTATTTT.